These 5 T cell receptor beta chains came from one sample sequenced in a study of Ad26.COV2.S vaccination and SARS-CoV-2 variants. Sequenced by immunoSEQ multiplex PCR; TCRdb stores in-frame clones only, minus some. Of around 300,000 clones in the sample, around 89% are singletons; the top ten hold about 4.6%. Treatment denoted: roughly 19 received Ad26.COV2.S at low or high dose, single or two shots; 5 received placebo; per-sample allocation not given. Sampling occurred on day 63 after the first vaccine or placebo injection. The sequencing here drew on peripheral blood, taken in a trial of Ad26.COV2.S vaccine versus placebo. Every receptor here comes from a person aged 18-65 years who received the Ad26.COV2.S COVID-19 vaccine or a placebo.

The CDR3 nucleotides are TGTGCCTGGAGTCCCATCGGGGACAGGTTCTCCTACGAGCAGTACTTC. This translates into CAWSPIGDRFSYEQYF. The chain combines TRBV30 with TRBJ2-7, with 8 bases matching TRBD1. The CDR3 has 16 residues. Germline V gene data show CDR1 as GTSNPN and CDR2 as SVGIG (reference sequence). V lost 2 bases and J lost 0; bases outside the gene matches: 9. Full variable domain (rest looked up from reference TRBV30 and TRBJ2-7): SQTIHQWPATLVQPVGSPLSLECTVEGTSNPNLYWYRQAAGRGLQLLFYSVGIGQISSEVPQNLSASRPQDRQFILSSKKLLLSDSGFYLCAWSPIGDRFSYEQYFGPGTRLTVT.

The V call is TRBV7-2, the J call TRBJ2-2; 7 nucleotides line up with TRBD1. The CDR3 has 19 residues. The germline V gene encodes CDR1 SGHTA and CDR2 FQGNSA. V lost 4 bases, J lost 3 bases, and 17 bases stayed unmatched. The CDR3 DNA reads as TGTGCCAGCAGCTACCTCCCGACAGGGTCGCTTCTGGACACCGGGGAGCTGTTTTTT. Amino acids: CASSYLPTGSLLDTGELFF.

This rearrangement joins TRBV2 to TRBJ2-5, with D perhaps being TRBD1 or TRBD2 (5 bases each). The CDR3 sequence is 14 residues long. Germline V gene sequence: CDR1 SNHLY, CDR2 FYNNEI. V was pared by 3 bases and J by 4 bases, with 12 bases between. This chain's CDR3 is CASSDLGTGETQYF. In DNA form, the CDR3 reads TGTGCCAGCAGTGATTTGGGGACCGGAGAGACCCAGTACTTC.

This clone was counted a few times. The chain recombines TRBV7-2 with TRBJ2-7; 13 nucleotides agree with TRBD2. The J segment lost 3 bases and the V segment lost 2 bases, leaving 7 bases of the junction unmatched. The CDR3 is 17 residues long. Germline loops: CDR1 SGHTA, CDR2 FQGNSA. CDR3 coding DNA: TGTGCCAGCAGCTTATTCGGGACTAGCGGGACACACTACGAGCAGTACTTC. Its protein is CASSLFGTSGTHYEQYF. Supplemented by reference TRBV7-2 and TRBJ2-7, the full variable domain reads GAGVSQSPSNKVTEKGKDVELRCDPISGHTALYWYRQSLGQGLEFLIYFQGNSAPDKSGLPSDRFSAERTGGSVSTLTIQRTQQEDSAVYLCASSLFGTSGTHYEQYFGPGTRLTVT.

CDR3 in amino acids: CASSPGGLAGGDTQYF. The CDR3, as DNA: TGTGCCAGCAGCCCCGGAGGGCTAGCGGGAGGTGATACGCAGTATTTT. This chain connects TRBV5-4 to TRBJ2-3, with 11 nucleotides matching TRBD2. The germline gives CDR1 SGHNT, CDR2 YYREEE (reference sequence). The CDR3 sequence is 16 residues long. With 4 bases clipped from V and 6 bases from J, the junction kept 10 bases outside the gene matches.